These 14 T cell receptor beta chains originate from one sample sequenced in a study of identical twins. TCRdb re-called the 5' RACE reads with MiXCR, one entry per CDR3 protein. This repertoire shows approximately 690,000 distinct CDR3 sequences, 5.5% to 6.5% found once; its top ten account for 1.5% to 2%. The sample comprised naive T cells sorted from blood. The receptor set was obtained from a man between 18 and 35 years old in good health.

The table lists this clonotype with many counts. This chain uses TRBV10-3 with TRBJ2-1; TRBD2 is a possible D gene (6 bases). Germline CDR1 ENHRY, CDR2 SYGVKD. The CDR3 sequence is 17 residues long. V lost 2 bases to trimming and J lost 0 bases, with 14 bases between them. In DNA form, the CDR3 reads TGTGCCATCAGTGAGGGTAGCGGCCTAAGCTCCTACAATGAGCAGTTCTTC. This gives the protein CAISEGSGLSSYNEQFF.

This clonotype was found a few times. This CDR3 is CVTAVVSGELFF. CDR3 in DNA: TGTGTTACGGCGGTTGTTTCCGGGGAGCTGTTTTTT. This chain joins TRBV7-9 and TRBJ2-2; no clear D. Germline CDR1 and CDR2: SEHNR and FQNEAQ (reference sequence). This CDR3 is 12 amino acids long.

This clonotype was recorded a few times. The J gene is TRBJ2-7, the V gene TRBV15, with 8 nucleotides matching TRBD2. Germline CDR1 LNHNV, CDR2 YYDKDF (reference sequence). V shed 5 bases, J shed 2 bases, and the junction held 8 bases outside the gene matches. The CDR3 contains 15 residues. For the CDR3, the DNA is TGTGCCACCAGCGGAAGCGGGAGTGCGGCCTACGAGCAGTACTTC. Protein: CATSGSGSAAYEQYF.

There are many counts of this clonotype. This chain uses TRBV29-1 with TRBJ2-7; D possibly corresponds to TRBD2 (5 bases). Trimming pared 6 bases from V and 6 bases from J, leaving 12 bases between. Germline lookup yields CDR1 SQVTM and CDR2 ANQGSEA. CDR3 length: 11 amino acids. CDR3 DNA sequence: TGCAGCGTGCCCGTCGGGGTCGAGCAGTACTTC. Translated: CSVPVGVEQYF.

Ten or more counts support this clonotype. The genes are TRBV6-5 and TRBJ2-7, with a possible D match to TRBD1 (5 bases). V was pared by 3 bases and J by 3 bases, with 15 bases between. Germline lookup yields CDR1 MNHEY and CDR2 SVGAGI. This CDR3 is built from 15 residues. The CDR3 sequence is CASSYLLGPRYEQYF. The CDR3 bases are TGTGCCAGCAGTTATCTTCTGGGGCCCCGCTACGAGCAGTACTTC.

V is TRBV18 and J is TRBJ1-5; 7 nucleotides line up with TRBD1. The V segment lost 5 bases and the J segment 6 bases; nucleotides outside the gene matches: 10. CDR3 length: 15 amino acids. CDR1 KGHSH and CDR2 LQKENI come from the germline V gene. Here the CDR3 DNA reads TGTGCCAGCTCATATACAGGGGACAGCCGTCAGCCCCAGCATTTT. Protein: CASSYTGDSRQPQHF. The full variable domain, with the rest looked up from reference TRBV18 and TRBJ1-5, is NAGVMQNPRHLVRRRGQEARLRCSPMKGHSHVYWYRQLPEEGLKFMVYLQKENIIDESGMPKERFSAEFPKEGPSILRIQQVVRGDSAAYFCASSYTGDSRQPQHFGDGTRLSIL.

In this sample, this clonotype turned up many times. V is TRBV29-1 and J is TRBJ2-3; maybe TRBD2 (5 bases). Germline CDR1 and CDR2: SQVTM and ANQGSEA. With 5 bases removed from V and 4 bases from J, the gap between germline ends came to 13 bases. The CDR3 contains 13 residues. As DNA, the CDR3 is TGCAGCGTTCCGAGGGCGGGCCCAGATACGCAGTATTTT. Its protein product is CSVPRAGPDTQYF.

This chain joins TRBV12-3 or TRBV12-4 and TRBJ1-1, with TRBD1 identical over 10 bases. The CDR3 spans 14 residues. V dropped 3 bases and J dropped 4; count of bases not matched to a gene: 2. CDR3 protein: CASSFRDRGTEAFF. The CDR3 DNA is TGTGCCAGCAGTTTCCGGGACAGGGGCACTGAAGCTTTCTTT.

This clonotype has just a few counts. The J gene is TRBJ2-1, the V gene TRBV6-2 or TRBV6-3, with D possibly being TRBD2 (5 bases). This CDR3 spans 14 amino acids. The ends were cut back, 4 bases at V and 3 bases at J, with 10 bases in the middle. In germline, CDR1 is MNHEY, CDR2 SVGEGT. CDR3 in DNA: TGTGCCAGCAGTTCTAACGGGAACTACAATGAGCAGTTCTTC. This encodes CASSSNGNYNEQFF.

This clonotype came up many times. The chain carries TRBV12-3 or TRBV12-4 and TRBJ2-2; D remains ambiguous. The germline V and J ends were trimmed by 3 bases and 5 bases, with 7 bases remaining between them. The CDR3 has 13 residues. CDR3 in DNA: TGTGCCAGCAGTTTGGGCTCGACCGGGGAGCTGTTTTTT. It is translated as CASSLGSTGELFF.

This clonotype was found many times. The V call is TRBV6-5, the J call TRBJ1-1; a weak D match, TRBD1 (6 bases). This CDR3 spans 18 amino acids. Germline CDR1 and CDR2: MNHEY and SVGAGI. V lost 2 bases and J 3 bases, leaving 22 bases between the germline ends. The CDR3 bases are TGTGCCAGCAGTTACCGTGCATTGACAGGATTTCTTTACACTGAAGCTTTCTTT. It yields the protein CASSYRALTGFLYTEAFF.

J is TRBJ2-7 and V is TRBV6-2 or TRBV6-3; 9 bases line up with TRBD1. V lost 8 bases to trimming and J lost 6 bases; unmatched junction nucleotides: 11. Germline CDR1 MNHEY, CDR2 SVGEGT. This CDR3 is built from 14 residues. CDR3 loop: CASSGTGRRGEQYF. CDR3 nucleotides: TGTGCCAGCTCCGGGACAGGGAGGCGCGGCGAGCAGTACTTC.

A few counts support this clonotype. The chain employs TRBV29-1 and TRBJ2-2; 11 bases align to TRBD1. The CDR3 extends over 14 amino acids. Germline CDR1 reads SQVTM; CDR2 reads ANQGSEA. V shed 7 bases, J shed 6 bases, and the junction held 7 bases outside the gene matches. The CDR3 coding sequence is TGCAGCGCAGGACAGGGGGCTCTTTCCGGGGAGCTGTTTTTT. Translating it yields CSAGQGALSGELFF.

This clonotype was recorded at least ten times. The rearrangement uses TRBV15 and TRBJ2-3; D gene ambiguous. This CDR3 comprises 12 residues. V was clipped by 6 bases and J by 0 bases, with 4 bases between them. CDR1 is LNHNV, CDR2 YYDKDF, per germline (reference sequence). The CDR3 coding sequence is TGTGCCACCAGGGCAAGCACAGATACGCAGTATTTT. Amino acid sequence: CATRASTDTQYF.